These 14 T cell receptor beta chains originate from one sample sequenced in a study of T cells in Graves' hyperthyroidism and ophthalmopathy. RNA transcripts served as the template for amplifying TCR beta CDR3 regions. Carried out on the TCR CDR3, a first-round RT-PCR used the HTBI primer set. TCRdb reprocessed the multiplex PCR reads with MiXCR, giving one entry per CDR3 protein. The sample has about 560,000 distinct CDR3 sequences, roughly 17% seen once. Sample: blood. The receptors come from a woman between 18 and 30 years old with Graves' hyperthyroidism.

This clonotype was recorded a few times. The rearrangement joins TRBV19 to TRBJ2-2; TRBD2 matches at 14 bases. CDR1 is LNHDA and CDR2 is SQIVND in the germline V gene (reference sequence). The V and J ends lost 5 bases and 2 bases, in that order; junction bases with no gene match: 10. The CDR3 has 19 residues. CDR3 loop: CASSRFPGLAGANTGELFF. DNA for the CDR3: TGTGCCAGTAGTCGCTTCCCGGGACTAGCGGGGGCAAACACCGGGGAGCTGTTTTTT.

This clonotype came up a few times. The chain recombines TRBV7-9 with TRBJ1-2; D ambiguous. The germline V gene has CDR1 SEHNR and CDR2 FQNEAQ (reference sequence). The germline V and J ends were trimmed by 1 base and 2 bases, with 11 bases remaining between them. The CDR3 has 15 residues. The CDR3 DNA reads TGTGCCAGCAGCTTAGAGGGCCCGGGGAACTATGGCTACACCTTC. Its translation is CASSLEGPGNYGYTF.

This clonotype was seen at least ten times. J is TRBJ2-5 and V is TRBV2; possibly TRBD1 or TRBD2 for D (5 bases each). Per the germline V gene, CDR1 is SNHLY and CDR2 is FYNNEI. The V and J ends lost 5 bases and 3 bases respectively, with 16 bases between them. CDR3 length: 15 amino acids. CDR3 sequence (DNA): TGTGCCAGCAGTCCCGGGACCATACGAGAAGAGACCCAGTACTTC. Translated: CASSPGTIREETQYF.

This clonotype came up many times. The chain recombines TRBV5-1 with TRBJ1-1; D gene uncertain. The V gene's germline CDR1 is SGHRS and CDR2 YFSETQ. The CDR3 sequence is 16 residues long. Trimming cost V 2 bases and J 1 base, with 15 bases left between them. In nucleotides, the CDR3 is TGCGCCAGCAGCTTAGCGACCGGGTTTAGGAACACTGAAGCTTTCTTT. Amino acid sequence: CASSLATGFRNTEAFF.

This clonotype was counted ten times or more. Written as DNA, the CDR3 is TGTGCCAGCAGCTTTACGCCACGCGTTGAGCAGTACTTC. It encodes CASSFTPRVEQYF. V gene TRBV7-2 combines with J gene TRBJ2-7; D gene ambiguous. This CDR3 has 13 amino acids. Per the germline V gene, CDR1 is SGHTA and CDR2 is FQGNSA. The germline V and J ends were trimmed by 3 bases and 7 bases, with 13 bases remaining between them.

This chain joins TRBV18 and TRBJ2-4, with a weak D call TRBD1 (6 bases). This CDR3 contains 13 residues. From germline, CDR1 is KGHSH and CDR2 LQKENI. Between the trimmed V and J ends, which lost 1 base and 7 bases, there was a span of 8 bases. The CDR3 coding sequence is TGTGCCAGCTCACCACAGGGGGTCAACATTCAGTACTTC. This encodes CASSPQGVNIQYF. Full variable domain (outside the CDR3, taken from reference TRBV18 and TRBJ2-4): NAGVMQNPRHLVRRRGQEARLRCSPMKGHSHVYWYRQLPEEGLKFMVYLQKENIIDESGMPKERFSAEFPKEGPSILRIQQVVRGDSAAYFCASSPQGVNIQYFGAGTRLSVL.

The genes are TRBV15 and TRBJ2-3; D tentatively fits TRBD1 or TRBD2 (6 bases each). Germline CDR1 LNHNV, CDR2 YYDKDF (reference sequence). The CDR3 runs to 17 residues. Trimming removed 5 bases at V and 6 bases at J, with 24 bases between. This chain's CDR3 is CATSGNQQGLESDTQYF. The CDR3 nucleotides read TGTGCCACCAGCGGAAACCAACAGGGACTCGAGTCGGATACGCAGTATTTT.

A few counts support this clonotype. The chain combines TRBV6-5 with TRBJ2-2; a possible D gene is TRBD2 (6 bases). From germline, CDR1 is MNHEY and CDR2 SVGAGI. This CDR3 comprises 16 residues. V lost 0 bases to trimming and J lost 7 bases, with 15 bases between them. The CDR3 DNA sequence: TGTGCCAGCAGTTACTCGGGAGGCGGGGCTGTCGGGGAGCTGTTTTTT. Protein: CASSYSGGGAVGELFF.

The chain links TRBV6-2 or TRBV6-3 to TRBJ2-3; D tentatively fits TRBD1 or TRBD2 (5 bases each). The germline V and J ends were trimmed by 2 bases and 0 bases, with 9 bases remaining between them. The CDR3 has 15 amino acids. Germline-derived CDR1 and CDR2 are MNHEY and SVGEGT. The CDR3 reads CASSYEGRSTDTQYF. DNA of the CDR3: TGTGCCAGCAGTTACGAGGGACGAAGCACAGATACGCAGTATTTT.

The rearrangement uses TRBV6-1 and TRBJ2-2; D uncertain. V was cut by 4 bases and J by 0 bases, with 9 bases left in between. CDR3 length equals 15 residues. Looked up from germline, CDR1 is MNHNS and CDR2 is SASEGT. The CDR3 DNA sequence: TGTGCCAGCAGTGCGTGGCGCACGAACACCGGGGAGCTGTTTTTT. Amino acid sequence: CASSAWRTNTGELFF.

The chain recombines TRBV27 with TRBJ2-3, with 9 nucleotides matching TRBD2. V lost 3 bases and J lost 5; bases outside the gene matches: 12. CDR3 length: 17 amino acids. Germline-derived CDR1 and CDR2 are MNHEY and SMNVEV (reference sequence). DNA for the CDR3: TGTGCCAGCAGTTTTCGGGTAGCGGGAGTTTTTAGAGATACGCAGTATTTT. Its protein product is CASSFRVAGVFRDTQYF.

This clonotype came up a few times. CDR3 protein: CASSQTSRYNEQFF. CDR3 DNA sequence: TGTGCCAGCAGCCAGACTAGCAGATACAATGAGCAGTTCTTC. The J gene is TRBJ2-1, the V gene TRBV3-1; TRBD2 matches at 7 bases. The CDR3 extends over 14 amino acids. CDR1 and CDR2 (germline): LGHDT, YNNKEL (reference sequence). With 3 bases clipped from V and 4 bases from J, the junction kept 3 bases outside the gene matches.

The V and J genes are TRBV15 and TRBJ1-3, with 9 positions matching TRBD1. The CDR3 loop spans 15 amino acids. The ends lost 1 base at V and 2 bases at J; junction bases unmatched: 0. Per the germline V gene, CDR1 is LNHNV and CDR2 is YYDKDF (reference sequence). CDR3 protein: CATSRGDRAGNTIYF. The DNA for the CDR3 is TGTGCCACCAGCAGAGGGGACAGGGCTGGAAACACCATATATTTT.

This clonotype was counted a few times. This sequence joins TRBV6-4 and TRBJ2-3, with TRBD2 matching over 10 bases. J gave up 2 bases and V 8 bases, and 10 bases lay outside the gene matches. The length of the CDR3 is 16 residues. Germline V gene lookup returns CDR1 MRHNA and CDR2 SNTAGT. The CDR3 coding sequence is TGTGCCAGCTCATTCCGGGGACTAGCGAACACAGATACGCAGTATTTT. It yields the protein CASSFRGLANTDTQYF.